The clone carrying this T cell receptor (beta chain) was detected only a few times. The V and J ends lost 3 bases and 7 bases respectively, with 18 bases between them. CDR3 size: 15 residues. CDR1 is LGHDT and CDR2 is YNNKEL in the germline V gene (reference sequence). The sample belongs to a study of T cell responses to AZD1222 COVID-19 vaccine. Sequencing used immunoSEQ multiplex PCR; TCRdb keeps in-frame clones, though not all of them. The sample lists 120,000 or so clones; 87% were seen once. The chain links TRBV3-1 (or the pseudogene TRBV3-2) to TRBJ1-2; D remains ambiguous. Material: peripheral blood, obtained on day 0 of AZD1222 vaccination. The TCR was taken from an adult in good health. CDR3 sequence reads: CASSQTSGGWAGYTF. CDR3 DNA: TGTGCCAGCAGCCAGACCTCGGGAGGGTGGGCTGGCTACACCTTC.